Sequencing of this TCR beta chain was carried out in a study of preoperative IRX-2 immunotherapy in early breast cancer. TCRdb's table, derived via immunoSEQ multiplex PCR, lists solely in-frame clones and lacks some. This table holds some 59,000 clones, roughly 94% found once. Treatment: preoperative locoregional IRX-2 cytokine immunotherapy. From germline, CDR1 is MGHRA and CDR2 YSYEKL. V lost 2 bases and J lost 5, with 9 bases in between. CDR3 length equals 13 residues. The receptor was isolated from a human donor with breast cancer. Sample collection occurred from a patient treated with IRX-2 immunotherapy. The genes are TRBV4-1 and TRBJ2-5; no reliable D call. The CDR3 spells CASSQIVIETQYF. The CDR3 DNA is TGCGCCAGCAGCCAAATCGTCATCGAGACCCAGTACTTC.